The 28 T cell receptor beta chains below come from one sample, sequenced in a study of control samples from healthy donors and cancer patients. Profiling relied on immunoSEQ multiplex PCR, and the TCRdb table lists in-frame clones only, not all of them. Of roughly 80,000 clones listed, around nine tenths are singletons. Sequenced sample: blood. These receptors all stem from a man aged 50 to 60 in good health.

This clone was seen a single time. This sequence joins TRBV19 and TRBJ1-2; TRBD1 aligns across 9 bases. V shed 6 bases, J shed 3 bases, and the junction held 8 bases outside the gene matches. CDR1 and CDR2 from the germline V gene are LNHDA and SQIVND (reference sequence). The CDR3 extends over 15 amino acids. The CDR3 here is CASSPSTGGDYGYTF. The DNA of the CDR3 is TGTGCCAGTAGCCCCTCGACAGGGGGTGACTATGGCTACACCTTC.

The rearrangement joins TRBV4-2 to TRBJ2-3, with 9 bases lining up with TRBD2. With V trimmed by 1 base and J by 1 base, 6 bases remained unmatched. The CDR3 is 17 amino acids. Germline CDR1 and CDR2: LGHNA and YNFKEQ. The CDR3 loop is CASSQAHSGGGTDTQYF. The CDR3 DNA reads as TGTGCCAGCAGCCAAGCCCATAGCGGGGGCGGCACAGATACGCAGTATTTT.

The rearrangement links TRBV9 to TRBJ2-2; TRBD1 aligns across 8 bases. Looked up from germline, CDR1 is SGDLS and CDR2 is YYNGEE. This CDR3 has 16 residues. Trimming removed 0 bases from V and 5 bases from J; junction bases left unmatched: 6. The CDR3 spells CASSVAGGRGTGELFF. Written as DNA, the CDR3 is TGTGCCAGCAGCGTAGCAGGGGGCCGGGGGACCGGGGAGCTGTTTTTT. Full variable domain (outside the CDR3, taken from reference TRBV9 and TRBJ2-2): DSGVTQTPKHLITATGQRVTLRCSPRSGDLSVYWYQQSLDQGLQFLIQYYNGEERAKGNILERFSAQQFPDLHSELNLSSLELGDSALYFCASSVAGGRGTGELFFGEGSRLTVL.

This clone was found a few times. The chain employs TRBV6-2 or TRBV6-3 and TRBJ2-3; D not certain. The germline V gene has CDR1 MNHEY and CDR2 SVGEGT. The CDR3 runs to 13 residues. Trimming shortened V by 2 bases and J by 0 bases, and 3 bases separated the two germline ends. CDR3 protein: CASSYASTDTQYF. CDR3 sequence (DNA): TGTGCCAGCAGTTACGCTAGCACAGATACGCAGTATTTT.

This rearrangement joins TRBV30 to TRBJ1-2; D is perhaps TRBD1 (5 bases). This CDR3 is 12 amino acids long. Trimming cost V 7 bases and J 4 bases, with 13 bases left between them. Germline V gene data show CDR1 as GTSNPN and CDR2 as SVGIG (reference sequence). CDR3 sequence: CASPGTGYGYTF. As DNA, the CDR3 is TGTGCCTCGCCTGGGACTGGCTATGGCTACACCTTC. Full variable domain (missing parts from reference TRBV30 and TRBJ1-2): SQTIHQWPATLVQPVGSPLSLECTVEGTSNPNLYWYRQAAGRGLQLLFYSVGIGQISSEVPQNLSASRPQDRQFILSSKKLLLSDSGFYLCASPGTGYGYTFGSGTRLTVV.

V usage is TRBV11-2 and J usage is TRBJ2-1; 11 bases line up with TRBD2. The CDR3 is made up of 16 amino acids. Unmatched junction bases numbered 3, after V lost 0 bases and J lost 5 bases. Germline assignment: CDR1 SGHAT and CDR2 FQNNGV. CDR3 in amino acids: CASSLEGTSGDNEQFF. The CDR3 DNA reads TGTGCCAGCAGCTTAGAAGGGACTAGCGGAGACAATGAGCAGTTCTTC.

This clone was seen a handful of times. This chain links TRBV5-4 with TRBJ2-1; the D is unclear. Trimming took 0 bases from V and 3 from J, leaving 7 bases between them. Germline CDR1 SGHNT, CDR2 YYREEE (reference sequence). The CDR3 extends over 14 amino acids. DNA of the CDR3: TGTGCCAGCAGCTTGGTAGTAAACTACAATGAGCAGTTCTTC. Its protein product is CASSLVVNYNEQFF. Variable domain in full (rest from reference TRBV5-4 and TRBJ2-1): ETGVTQSPTHLIKTRGQQVTLRCSSQSGHNTVSWYQQALGQGPQFIFQYYREEENGRGNFPPRFSGLQFPNYSSELNVNALELDDSALYLCASSLVVNYNEQFFGPGTRLTVL.

The chain carries TRBV10-2 and TRBJ1-2, with D possibly being TRBD1 (5 bases). V was pared by 3 bases and J by 7 bases, with 18 bases between. Germline CDR1 is WSHSY and CDR2 is SAAADI. The CDR3 totals 15 residues. CDR3: CASSDRRAVGGGYTF. The DNA of the CDR3 is TGCGCCAGCAGTGATAGAAGAGCTGTTGGGGGTGGCTACACCTTC.

The chain recombines TRBV18 with TRBJ2-7; a possible D gene is TRBD1 (6 bases). The CDR3 is made up of 13 amino acids. Per germline, CDR1 KGHSH and CDR2 LQKENI. Trimming stripped 4 bases from V and 1 base from J, with 8 bases between. The chain's CDR3 is CASSRDISYEQYF. For the CDR3, the DNA is TGTGCCAGCTCACGGGACATTTCCTACGAGCAGTACTTC.

This sequence joins TRBV4-2 and TRBJ2-5, with a weak D call TRBD2 (6 bases). CDR3 length: 14 residues. V was cut by 4 bases and J by 1 base, with 10 bases left in between. CDR1 and CDR2 from the germline V gene are LGHNA and YNFKEQ. The CDR3 sequence: CASSPGLPQETQYF. The DNA for the CDR3 is TGTGCCAGCAGCCCTGGACTACCCCAAGAGACCCAGTACTTC.

This clone was picked up a small number of times. The rearrangement uses TRBV19 and TRBJ1-5, with D possibly TRBD1 on 5 matching bases. The CDR3 is made up of 16 amino acids. In germline, CDR1 is LNHDA, CDR2 SQIVND (reference sequence). Trimming pared 3 bases from V and 4 bases from J, leaving 16 bases between. The CDR3 nucleotides are TGTGCCAGTAGTATCCCTTCCGCGCAGGGAAATCAGCCCCAGCATTTT. Encoded protein: CASSIPSAQGNQPQHF.

The chain joins TRBV12-3 or TRBV12-4 to TRBJ1-2; no firm D call. V lost 6 bases and J lost 4, with 9 bases in between. The CDR3 sequence is 12 residues long. The CDR3 region is CASSTQSYGYTF. The DNA for the CDR3 is TGTGCCAGCAGCACCCAAAGCTATGGCTACACCTTC.

V and J are TRBV19 and TRBJ1-2; D remains ambiguous. Trimming left V 5 bases short and J 4 bases short, with 11 bases between. The germline gives CDR1 LNHDA, CDR2 SQIVND (reference sequence). The CDR3 has 13 residues. The CDR3 protein is CASSPAGSYGYTF. The CDR3 region has the DNA TGTGCCAGTAGTCCCGCGGGGTCCTATGGCTACACCTTC.

The chain has TRBV7-8 and TRBJ2-3, with D perhaps TRBD2 (5 bases). The V and J ends lost 5 bases and 4 bases respectively, with 25 bases between them. This CDR3 contains 18 residues. CDR1 is SGHVS and CDR2 is FQNEAQ in the germline V gene. The CDR3 sequence is CASSADWAGLAVPDTQYF. The CDR3, as DNA: TGTGCCAGCAGCGCTGACTGGGCGGGCTTGGCTGTCCCAGATACGCAGTATTTT.

The chain couples TRBV5-4 to TRBJ2-5, with a weak D call TRBD2 (5 bases). Germline-derived CDR1 and CDR2 are SGHNT and YYREEE (reference sequence). The CDR3 extends over 14 amino acids. Trimming pared 3 bases from V and 4 bases from J, leaving 13 bases between. CDR3 sequence reads: CASSSLAGSETQYF. The CDR3 DNA sequence: TGTGCCAGCAGCTCTTTGGCGGGTTCAGAGACCCAGTACTTC.

The rearrangement links TRBV11-2 to TRBJ2-5, with 10 bases fitting TRBD2. Trimming cost V 1 base and J 5 bases; bases outside gene matches: 1. The germline V gene encodes CDR1 SGHAT and CDR2 FQNNGV. The CDR3 spans 14 residues. CDR3 sequence: CASSLAGLAETQYF. The CDR3 DNA follows: TGTGCCAGCAGCTTAGCGGGACTAGCGGAGACCCAGTACTTC.

The chain uses TRBV18 and TRBJ1-2, with 10 nucleotides matching TRBD1. CDR3 length: 14 residues. V lost 2 bases, J lost 8 bases, and 5 bases stayed unmatched. The V gene's germline CDR1 is KGHSH and CDR2 LQKENI. This CDR3 is CASSPRTGGQGYTF. The CDR3 bases are TGTGCCAGCTCACCAAGGACAGGGGGTCAGGGCTACACCTTC.

The chain uses TRBV6-2 or TRBV6-3 and TRBJ2-7; D not resolved. The ends were cut back, 2 bases at V and 6 bases at J, with 11 bases in the middle. Germline V lookup: CDR1 MNHEY, CDR2 SVGEGT. The CDR3 is 13 amino acids. DNA of the CDR3: TGTGCCAGCAGTTACACCCCGTTGGGCGAGCAGTACTTC. Amino acid sequence: CASSYTPLGEQYF.

The rearrangement joins TRBV19 to TRBJ1-2; D ambiguous. V lost 1 base, J lost 2 bases, and 11 bases lay in between. The CDR3 has 15 amino acids. Germline CDR1 and CDR2: LNHDA and SQIVND (reference sequence). The CDR3, as DNA: TGTGCCAGTAGTATAGTTGGGTCCCCCAACTATGGCTACACCTTC. The encoded protein is CASSIVGSPNYGYTF.

The V gene is TRBV5-1, the J gene TRBJ1-1; 7 bases fit TRBD1. The CDR3 contains 14 residues. V shed 2 bases, J shed 2 bases, and the junction held 3 bases outside the gene matches. Per germline, CDR1 SGHRS and CDR2 YFSETQ. The CDR3 is CASSLGTVNTEAFF. CDR3 DNA: TGCGCCAGCAGCTTAGGGACAGTTAACACTGAAGCTTTCTTT.

CDR3 amino acids: CASSSQMTSGSSYEQYF. CDR3 coding DNA: TGTGCCAGCAGTTCTCAAATGACTAGCGGGAGTTCCTACGAGCAGTACTTC. The chain links TRBV28 to TRBJ2-7; 12 positions match TRBD2. J lost 1 base, V lost 4 bases, and 8 bases had no gene match. The CDR3 has 17 residues. The germline gives CDR1 MDHEN, CDR2 SYDVKM.

J is TRBJ1-1 and V is TRBV2; D is uncertain. Trimming took 4 bases from V and 1 from J, leaving 7 bases between them. The CDR3 is 13 amino acids. In germline, CDR1 is SNHLY, CDR2 FYNNEI. CDR3 region: CASSGEGNTEAFF. Here the CDR3 DNA reads TGTGCCAGCAGTGGGGAAGGGAACACTGAAGCTTTCTTT.

This clone was seen only a few times. The rearrangement joins TRBV4-1 to TRBJ2-4; no clear D gene. This CDR3 is 16 amino acids long. Germline V gene data show CDR1 as MGHRA and CDR2 as YSYEKL. The germline V and J ends were trimmed by 0 bases and 0 bases, with 9 bases remaining between them. CDR3: CASSQEDTLAKNIQYF. In DNA form, the CDR3 reads TGCGCCAGCAGCCAAGAAGACACATTAGCCAAAAACATTCAGTACTTC.

This chain connects TRBV11-3 to TRBJ2-5; 7 bases line up with TRBD1. The CDR3 length is 14 residues. Trimming cost V 4 bases and J 5 bases; bases outside gene matches: 7. Looked up from germline, CDR1 is SGHNT and CDR2 is YENEEA. CDR3 bases: TGTGCCAGCAGCTCCGGGACAGTCAGGGAGACCCAGTACTTC. It translates to CASSSGTVRETQYF. The variable domain in full, with the rest retrieved from reference TRBV11-3 and TRBJ2-5, is EAGVVQSPRYKIIEKKQPVAFWCNPISGHNTLYWYLQNLGQGPELLIRYENEEAVDDSQLPKDRFSAERLKGVDSTLKIQPAELGDSAVYLCASSSGTVRETQYFGPGTRLLVL.

This chain joins TRBV5-1 and TRBJ2-1; the match to TRBD2 covers 12 bases. The CDR3 sequence is 19 residues long. CDR1 is SGHRS and CDR2 is YFSETQ in the germline V gene. The trim removed 0 bases at V and 1 base at J, leaving 8 bases unmatched. CDR3 sequence: CASSLGLGLAGKSYNEQFF. In nucleotides, the CDR3 is TGCGCCAGCAGCTTGGGTTTAGGACTAGCGGGGAAATCCTACAATGAGCAGTTCTTC. Looking up the rest from reference TRBV5-1 and TRBJ2-1 gives the full variable domain: KAGVTQTPRYLIKTRGQQVTLSCSPISGHRSVSWYQQTPGQGLQFLFEYFSETQRNKGNFPGRFSGRQFSNSRSEMNVSTLELGDSALYLCASSLGLGLAGKSYNEQFFGPGTRLTVL.

The chain employs TRBV20-1 and TRBJ1-4; D is unclear. The CDR3 has 14 residues. The germline CDR1 and CDR2 sequences are DFQATT and SNEGSKA (reference sequence). V lost 4 bases and J lost 0, with 9 bases in between. The CDR3 region has the DNA TGCAGTGCTACTGACGGGGCAACTAATGAAAAACTGTTTTTT. This sequence encodes CSATDGATNEKLFF.

In this sample, this clone turned up a few times. The chain uses TRBV27 and TRBJ1-5; possible D gene TRBD1, 5 bases. There are 15 residues in the CDR3. Deletions cut 5 bases from V and 2 bases from J, with 13 bases between. Germline V gene data show CDR1 as MNHEY and CDR2 as SMNVEV (reference sequence). The CDR3 sequence: CASSIGQGGNQPQHF. The CDR3 DNA reads TGTGCCAGCAGTATAGGACAAGGGGGCAATCAGCCCCAGCATTTT.

CDR3: CASSLSKEQYF. CDR3 in DNA: TGTGCCAGCAGCCTGTCGAAAGAGCAGTACTTC. The chain combines TRBV21-1 with TRBJ2-7. TRBV21-1 is a listed pseudogene. The CDR3 loop spans 11 amino acids.